These 9 T cell receptor beta chains originate from one sample sequenced in a study of shared clonotypes between healthy human individuals. CD8 cells regarded as naive lacked CD45RO, were positively chosen for CCR7, and omitted terminally differentiated effector memory CD45RA+ cells. Repertoires were generated with immunoSEQ multiplex PCR, while TCRdb's copy carries only in-frame clones and drops some. The sample lists about 590,000 clones; 95% were seen once. Source material: naive CD8+ T cells sorted from blood. These receptors were collected from a woman in her 30s in good health.

The chain links TRBV7-9 to TRBJ1-2, with 8 nucleotides matching TRBD1. The CDR3 covers 14 residues. J gave up 1 base and V 5 bases, and 3 bases lay outside the gene matches. The V gene's germline CDR1 is SEHNR and CDR2 FQNEAQ (reference sequence). The CDR3 is CASSQGQGNYGYTF. In DNA form, the CDR3 reads TGTGCCAGCAGCCAAGGACAGGGTAACTATGGCTACACCTTC. The variable domain in full, with the rest retrieved from reference TRBV7-9 and TRBJ1-2, is DTGVSQNPRHKITKRGQNVTFRCDPISEHNRLYWYRQTLGQGPEFLTYFQNEAQLEKSRLLSDRFSAERPKGSFSTLEIQRTEQGDSAMYLCASSQGQGNYGYTFGSGTRLTVV.

In its sample, this clone was seen a few times. The gene calls are TRBV9 and TRBJ1-1; D possibly corresponds to TRBD1 (5 bases). The V gene lost 6 bases and the J gene lost 4 bases, with 13 bases spanning the gap. Germline V gene sequence: CDR1 SGDLS, CDR2 YYNGEE. This CDR3 is 13 amino acids long. CDR3 DNA: TGTGCCAGCAACCCCACGGGGGGCACTGAAGCTTTCTTT. It encodes CASNPTGGTEAFF. The complete variable domain, with remaining parts taken from reference TRBV9 and TRBJ1-1, reads DSGVTQTPKHLITATGQRVTLRCSPRSGDLSVYWYQQSLDQGLQFLIQYYNGEERAKGNILERFSAQQFPDLHSELNLSSLELGDSALYFCASNPTGGTEAFFGQGTRLTVV.

The chain joins TRBV2 to TRBJ2-7; 9 nucleotides align to TRBD1. Germline trimming cut 7 bases from V and 7 bases from J; bases unmatched to any gene: 8. This CDR3 spans 13 amino acids. Germline CDR1 reads SNHLY; CDR2 reads FYNNEI. The CDR3 here is CASKGQGLQEQYF. In nucleotides, the CDR3 is TGTGCCAGCAAGGGACAGGGTCTTCAGGAGCAGTACTTC.

The chain has TRBV2 and TRBJ2-3; 9 bases match TRBD1. J lost 4 bases, V lost 7 bases, and 3 bases had no gene match. This CDR3 has 13 amino acids. From germline, CDR1 is SNHLY and CDR2 FYNNEI. CDR3 DNA sequence: TGTGCCAGCACGGACAGGGGTGCAGATACGCAGTATTTT. Amino acids: CASTDRGADTQYF.

The V call is TRBV11-3, the J call TRBJ2-1; either TRBD1 or TRBD2 may fit D (5 bases each). The CDR3 contains 15 residues. The germline V gene encodes CDR1 SGHNT and CDR2 YENEEA. V was pared by 4 bases and J by 13 bases, with 23 bases between. CDR3 sequence: CASSSETGTKNPQFF. The CDR3 DNA sequence: TGTGCCAGCAGCTCAGAAACCGGGACGAAAAACCCACAGTTCTTC. Full variable domain (rest looked up from reference TRBV11-3 and TRBJ2-1): EAGVVQSPRYKIIEKKQPVAFWCNPISGHNTLYWYLQNLGQGPELLIRYENEEAVDDSQLPKDRFSAERLKGVDSTLKIQPAELGDSAVYLCASSSETGTKNPQFFGPGTRLTVL.

This clone has just one count. The chain recombines TRBV5-6 with TRBJ2-5, with unresolved D. This CDR3 is 14 amino acids long. V lost 5 bases and J 1 base, leaving 12 bases between the germline ends. CDR1 and CDR2 (germline): SGHDT, YYEEEE. This CDR3 reads CASRGTETQETQYF. For the CDR3, the DNA is TGTGCCAGCAGAGGAACAGAGACCCAAGAGACCCAGTACTTC.

As to this clone: At the DNA level, this CDR3 is encoded by other sequences in the same sample as well. This chain connects TRBV5-5 to TRBJ2-7; possibly TRBD1 for D (6 bases). Germline assignment: CDR1 SGHKS and CDR2 YYEKEE (reference sequence). The V end was cut by 1 base, the J end by 1 base, with 9 bases between. The CDR3 covers 14 residues. This CDR3 reads CASSLYQGSYEQYF. The CDR3 DNA reads TGTGCCAGCAGCTTGTACCAGGGGTCCTACGAGCAGTACTTC.

The rearrangement uses TRBV28 and TRBJ1-5, with TRBD1 matching 11 bases. The ends lost 5 bases at V and 6 bases at J; junction bases unmatched: 15. Germline V CDR1 and CDR2: MDHEN, SYDVKM. The CDR3 is made up of 18 amino acids. The DNA for the CDR3 is TGTGCCAGCAGTCCTTATTATAAGGGACAGGGGGGCGGTCAGCCCCAGCATTTT. Translating gives CASSPYYKGQGGGQPQHF.

The V and J genes are TRBV5-1 and TRBJ2-5; TRBD2 aligns across 14 bases. The junction had 7 bases not matched to a gene; V was cut back by 4 bases and J by 5 bases. CDR1 is SGHRS and CDR2 is YFSETQ in the germline V gene. This CDR3 comprises 16 residues. CDR3 sequence reads: CASSGTSGRGTETQYF. DNA for the CDR3: TGCGCCAGCAGCGGGACTAGCGGGAGAGGTACGGAGACCCAGTACTTC. Full variable domain (missing parts from reference TRBV5-1 and TRBJ2-5): KAGVTQTPRYLIKTRGQQVTLSCSPISGHRSVSWYQQTPGQGLQFLFEYFSETQRNKGNFPGRFSGRQFSNSRSEMNVSTLELGDSALYLCASSGTSGRGTETQYFGPGTRLLVL.